The next 16 T cell receptor beta chains were all read from a single sample in a study of response to subunit inactivated influenza vaccine. TCRdb re-called the RT-PCR reads through MiXCR, storing one row per CDR3 protein. The table lists 500,000 to 650,000 distinct CDR3 sequences, under 9% of them singletons, with roughly 13% in the top ten. This specimen was PBMCs from blood, taken roughly 24 months after vaccination. The origin of the receptors is a man between 50 and 75 years old who received an inactivated influenza vaccine.

This clonotype was counted only a few times. The J gene is TRBJ2-7, the V gene TRBV15; maybe TRBD1 (6 bases). This CDR3 region has 13 residues. The V and J ends lost 0 bases and 5 bases respectively, with 8 bases between them. Germline CDR1 reads LNHNV; CDR2 reads YYDKDF (reference sequence). CDR3 nucleotide sequence: TGTGCCACCAGCAGAGACAGGGGCCACGAGCAGTACTTC. Its protein product is CATSRDRGHEQYF.

This clonotype has a handful of counts. This chain uses TRBV6-1 with TRBJ2-5, with D perhaps matching TRBD2 (5 bases). Per the germline V gene, CDR1 is MNHNS and CDR2 is SASEGT. The ends were cut back, 0 bases at V and 5 bases at J, with 10 bases in the middle. This CDR3 is 14 amino acids long. This chain's CDR3 is CASSEAPGSETQYF. In DNA form, the CDR3 reads TGTGCCAGCAGTGAAGCGCCGGGGAGTGAGACCCAGTACTTC.

V and J are TRBV4-3 and TRBJ2-1, with 10 positions matching TRBD2. J lost 10 bases, V lost 5 bases, and 11 bases had no gene match. The CDR3 is 15 residues long. Germline CDR1 is LGHNA and CDR2 is YSLEER. As DNA, the CDR3 is TGCGCCAGCAGCTACAATGCAGCGGGGGGGGAAGAGCAGTTCTTC. Protein sequence: CASSYNAAGGEEQFF.

V and J are TRBV10-3 and TRBJ2-1; TRBD1 is a possible D gene (6 bases). Germline assignment: CDR1 ENHRY and CDR2 SYGVKD. The CDR3 contains 14 residues. V was shortened by 3 bases and J by 5 bases, with 11 bases between the two germline ends. Here the CDR3 reads CAISEQGADNEQFF. CDR3 bases: TGTGCCATCAGTGAACAGGGTGCGGACAATGAGCAGTTCTTC.

This clonotype has only a few counts. DNA for the CDR3: TGTGCCAGCACCCCGCAGACAGTCTACACTGAAGCTTTCTTT. It translates to CASTPQTVYTEAFF. The chain uses TRBV12-3 or TRBV12-4 and TRBJ1-1, with a possible D match to TRBD1 (5 bases). The V end lost 7 bases, the J end lost 3 bases, and 15 bases lay between the germline ends. The CDR3 extends over 14 amino acids.

This chain links TRBV6-5 with TRBJ2-7; 9 positions agree with TRBD1. Trimming at V came to 5 bases and at J to 11 bases, leaving 10 bases not matched to a gene. The germline CDR1 and CDR2 sequences are MNHEY and SVGAGI. CDR3 length: 13 amino acids. The CDR3 DNA is TGTGCCAGCAGTACTGGGACAGGGAGGGGAAAGTACTTC. Protein product: CASSTGTGRGKYF.

This rearrangement joins TRBV2 to TRBJ2-7, with 9 nucleotides matching TRBD1. CDR1 and CDR2 (germline): SNHLY, FYNNEI. This CDR3 has 14 residues. V lost 1 base and J lost 7; bases outside the gene matches: 5. CDR3 nucleotide sequence: TGTGCCAGCAGTGAAGTGGGGACAGGGAGGGAGCAGTACTTC. This codes for CASSEVGTGREQYF.

This chain links TRBV5-2 with TRBJ2-7; TRBD2 is the table's D call and was not checked against the DNA. TRBV5-2 is tagged as a pseudogene. The CDR3 is made up of 11 amino acids. The CDR3 loop reads CATGPTYEQYF. CDR3 sequence (DNA): TGTGCCACGGGCCCTACCTACGAGCAGTACTTC.

At least ten counts were recorded for this clonotype. The V gene is TRBV20-1, the J gene TRBJ2-7; possible D gene TRBD1, 5 bases. This CDR3 has 12 residues. Trimming removed 7 bases at V and 5 bases at J, with 15 bases between. Germline V gene sequence: CDR1 DFQATT, CDR2 SNEGSKA (reference sequence). The CDR3 sequence: CSGVGPPDEQYF. The CDR3 DNA reads TGCAGTGGAGTGGGGCCGCCTGACGAGCAGTACTTC.

To note about this clonotype: This may arise from a read error, as a much more abundant clone is one base away. CDR3 region: CASSLWGQPNTGELFF. The CDR3 nucleotides read TGCGCCAGCAGCTTGTGGGGACAGCCTAACACCGGGGAGCTGTTTTTT. V is TRBV5-1 and J is TRBJ2-2, with TRBD1 identical over 7 bases. Germline CDR1 SGHRS, CDR2 YFSETQ. The CDR3 covers 16 residues. The V segment lost 1 base and the J segment 2 bases; nucleotides outside the gene matches: 5.

This clonotype was observed many times. The V call is TRBV20-1, the J call TRBJ2-1; the D gene is possibly TRBD2 (6 bases). Germline CDR1 reads DFQATT; CDR2 reads SNEGSKA (reference sequence). The CDR3 totals 12 residues. The V end lost 6 bases, the J end lost 5 bases, and 11 bases lay between the germline ends. CDR3 amino acids: CSAPGTDNEQFF. The CDR3 DNA follows: TGCAGTGCACCCGGGACTGACAATGAGCAGTTCTTC.

This clonotype was observed a handful of times. This chain joins TRBV9 and TRBJ1-2, with a tentative D call TRBD1 (5 bases). CDR3 length equals 15 residues. Germline values: CDR1 SGDLS, CDR2 YYNGEE. Trimming cost V 0 bases and J 2 bases, with 11 bases left between them. CDR3 DNA sequence: TGTGCCAGCAGCGTAGAGGCAGGGATCAACTATGGCTACACCTTC. The encoded protein is CASSVEAGINYGYTF.

This clonotype came up a few times. This chain joins TRBV7-3 and TRBJ2-1; weak D call: TRBD2 (6 bases). V was pared by 1 base and J by 0 bases, with 13 bases between. The V gene's germline CDR1 is SGHTA and CDR2 FQGTGA. The CDR3 sequence is 17 residues long. The CDR3: CASSLSGGAGSYNEQFF. As DNA, the CDR3 is TGTGCCAGCAGCTTAAGTGGCGGAGCGGGCTCCTACAATGAGCAGTTCTTC.

This clonotype was seen at least ten times. The chain carries TRBV25-1 and TRBJ2-5; 9 nucleotides align to TRBD2. Germline V gene sequence: CDR1 MGHDK, CDR2 SYGVNS. V was pared by 2 bases and J by 7 bases, with 11 bases of the junction left unmatched. The CDR3 has 16 residues. The CDR3 loop reads CASSESLIAGERTQYF. As DNA, the CDR3 is TGTGCCAGCAGTGAAAGTTTGATAGCGGGAGAGCGGACCCAGTACTTC.

This clonotype was counted ten times or more. The V call is TRBV29-1, the J call TRBJ2-5, with 11 bases lining up with TRBD1. Germline loops: CDR1 SQVTM, CDR2 ANQGSEA. The CDR3 extends over 16 amino acids. With V trimmed by 1 base and J by 1 base, 5 bases remained unmatched. CDR3 coding DNA: TGCAGCGTTGAAGTGGGGACAGGGGGAATCCAAGAGACCCAGTACTTC. It encodes CSVEVGTGGIQETQYF.

This clonotype has just a few counts. CDR3 sequence: CAISAPRQGRRTDTQYF. The CDR3 nucleotides read TGTGCCATCTCTGCCCCCCGACAGGGTCGCCGCACAGATACGCAGTATTTT. V is TRBV10-3 and J is TRBJ2-3; the match to TRBD1 covers 7 bases. There are 17 residues in the CDR3. Germline V gene data show CDR1 as ENHRY and CDR2 as SYGVKD. J gave up 1 base and V 8 bases, and 15 bases lay outside the gene matches.